Below are 10 T cell receptor beta chains sequenced from a single sample in a study of OX40 agonist ivuxolimab in advanced cancers. Method: immunoSEQ multiplex PCR; TCRdb's copy keeps in-frame clones and lacks some. The sample yields some 22,000 clones, around 85% seen once. The input for sequencing was CD4+ or CD8+ T cells sorted from blood, taken in a trial of the OX40 agonist ivuxolimab. These receptors were taken from an adult with an advanced solid tumor such as melanoma, head and neck, liver or kidney cancer.

The rearrangement joins TRBV30 to TRBJ2-7, with 9 positions matching TRBD2. The junction had 6 bases not matched to a gene; V was cut back by 4 bases and J by 2 bases. The CDR3 has 14 amino acids. Germline V gene data show CDR1 as GTSNPN and CDR2 as SVGIG (reference sequence). The CDR3 here is CAWNLAGVTYEQYF. CDR3 coding DNA: TGTGCCTGGAATTTAGCGGGAGTAACCTACGAGCAGTACTTC. Complete variable domain (other parts from reference TRBV30 and TRBJ2-7): SQTIHQWPATLVQPVGSPLSLECTVEGTSNPNLYWYRQAAGRGLQLLFYSVGIGQISSEVPQNLSASRPQDRQFILSSKKLLLSDSGFYLCAWNLAGVTYEQYFGPGTRLTVT.

This rearrangement joins TRBV21-1 to TRBJ2-3; the DNA was not compared with TRBD2, the D call given in the table. TRBV21-1 is designated a pseudogene. There are 20 residues in the CDR3. DNA for the CDR3: TGTGCCAGCAGCAAAGTCATCAATCCGGGACTAGCGGGAAGAACAGATACGCAGTATTTT. Translating it yields CASSKVINPGLAGRTDTQYF.

The V call is TRBV29-1, the J call TRBJ2-7; 7 bases map to TRBD2. This CDR3 comprises 13 residues. The ends lost 5 bases at V and 4 bases at J; junction bases unmatched: 8. Germline V gives CDR1 SQVTM, CDR2 ANQGSEA. The CDR3 region is CSVTTGAGYEQYF. Written as DNA, the CDR3 is TGCAGCGTTACAACAGGAGCGGGATACGAGCAGTACTTC.

This clone was seen a handful of times. The rearrangement links TRBV21-1 to TRBJ2-5; TRBD2, the table's D call, was not compared with the DNA. TRBV21-1 is a known pseudogene. This CDR3 is 16 amino acids long. The CDR3: CASSKGRGRAPETQYF. The CDR3 DNA reads TGTGCCAGCAGTAAAGGGAGGGGGAGGGCCCCAGAGACCCAGTACTTC.

To note about this clone: Other DNA sequences of this sample code for an identical CDR3. The rearrangement links TRBV5-1 to TRBJ2-1, with 7 bases identical to TRBD2. This CDR3 is built from 14 residues. V was clipped by 4 bases and J by 3 bases; unmatched bases: 4. Germline CDR1 and CDR2: SGHRS and YFSETQ. The CDR3 spells CASSPSGGYNEQFF. As DNA, the CDR3 is TGCGCCAGCAGCCCCTCGGGAGGCTACAATGAGCAGTTCTTC.

The CDR3 nucleotides read TGTGCCAGCAGCGAACCGGGACAGAATGGCCGGGAGCTGTTTTTT. The encoded protein is CASSEPGQNGRELFF. The chain couples TRBV9 to TRBJ2-2; TRBD1 matches 7 bases. The length of the CDR3 is 15 residues. V lost 3 bases and J lost 9; bases outside the gene matches: 11. Germline CDR1 reads SGDLS; CDR2 reads YYNGEE.

This clone showed up just a few times. V and J are TRBV4-1 and TRBJ1-2, with D hard to call. In germline, CDR1 is MGHRA, CDR2 YSYEKL. Between the trimmed V and J ends, which lost 1 base and 0 bases, there was a span of 9 bases. The CDR3 has 15 residues. This CDR3 is CASSQVVGANYGYTF. The CDR3 DNA reads as TGCGCCAGCAGCCAAGTGGTCGGAGCTAACTATGGCTACACCTTC.

This clone is medium-sized by share. The sample contains more than one DNA sequence encoding this CDR3. The V gene is TRBV7-6, the J gene TRBJ2-3; no firm D call. The V and J ends lost 6 bases and 4 bases respectively, with 11 bases between them. The CDR3 loop spans 13 amino acids. In germline, CDR1 is SGHVS, CDR2 FNYEAQ. The DNA of the CDR3 is TGTGCCAGCAGTCTTAGCTTGTCAGATACGCAGTATTTT. The encoded protein is CASSLSLSDTQYF.

V is TRBV28 and J is TRBJ2-1; no clear D. Per germline, CDR1 MDHEN and CDR2 SYDVKM. Trimming removed 1 base at V and 8 bases at J, with 18 bases between. The CDR3 has 16 residues. The CDR3: CASSLLSSQSRDEQFF. DNA of the CDR3: TGTGCCAGCAGTTTATTATCATCTCAATCCCGGGATGAGCAGTTCTTC.

The chain is built from TRBV27 and TRBJ2-3, with no clear D. In germline, CDR1 is MNHEY, CDR2 SMNVEV (reference sequence). The CDR3 is made up of 14 amino acids. The V and J ends lost 1 base and 0 bases respectively, with 5 bases between them. Here the CDR3 reads CASSLFRSTDTQYF. CDR3 nucleotide sequence: TGTGCCAGCAGTTTATTCAGAAGCACAGATACGCAGTATTTT.